The clone carrying this TCR gamma chain was recorded a few times. The antigen is not known. Extracted RNA was reverse transcribed into cDNA. The CDR3 regions were amplified by multiplex PCR from V-gene primers to a constant-region primer. TCRdb called clones anew from the multiplex PCR reads with CATT. The data hold 36,000 or so gamma-chain clones, with roughly 21% observed a single time. This sample is drawn from a study of Vδ1+ human thymocytes. Study-wide results and limits: Thymic TRG and TRD repertoires appeared highly polyclonal, with Gaussian CDR3 length distributions. Approximately 20% of thymic delta-chain sequences were Vdelta2, with few Vdelta3, unlike blood Vdelta1+ controls.

The sorted cells were CD3+ Vdelta1+ Vdelta2- thymocytes from alphabeta-depleted thymus. Sorted Vdelta1+ thymocytes were roughly 98% to 99.6% pure. Trimming cost V 0 bases and J 4 bases; bases outside gene matches: 5. Germline CDR1 reads EGSNGY; CDR2 reads YDSYNSKV. The CDR3 is 15 residues long. This TCR derives from a girl under three years old who had congenital heart surgery. Specimen: Vdelta1+ gamma-delta thymocytes from the thymus. Specified subset: FACS-sorted CD3+ TCRalphabeta- TCRVdelta1+ TCRVdelta2- thymocytes. This chain joins TRGV2 and TRGJP2. The CDR3 coding sequence is TGTGCCACCTGGGACGGGCGGTTTAGTGATTGGATCAAGACGTTT. It yields the protein CATWDGRFSDWIKTF.